This paragraph covers one T cell receptor beta chain sequence. The data originate from a study of blood T cell repertoires in COVID-19. Study overall: Specimens from acute and convalescent COVID-19 originated in the United States, Italy and Spain. The analysed material was cDNA or gDNA that came from T cells, B-cell-depleted T cells, or PBMCs.

In the original processing: Nucleated cell counts were estimated from reference gene primer amplification. Sequencing was performed with immunoSEQ multiplex PCR; in TCRdb, only in-frame clones are kept and a portion is missing. V, J and clone size derive from that table, while D and trimming were established from the DNA sequence. The repertoire holds 45,000 to 50,000 clones, with roughly nine tenths as singletons. Sequenced input: peripheral blood. This receptor was taken from a human donor in a cohort sampled during active COVID-19.

In nucleotides, the CDR3 is TGTGCCAGCAGCTCACTTTATTCACGCGTCGGGAAGGAAAAACTGTTTTTT. Encoded protein: CASSSLYSRVGKEKLFF. This chain connects TRBV5-6 to TRBJ1-4; D call uncertain. The CDR3 has 17 residues. Germline loops: CDR1 SGHDT, CDR2 YYEEEE. The V gene lost 3 bases and the J gene lost 8 bases, with 23 bases spanning the gap.